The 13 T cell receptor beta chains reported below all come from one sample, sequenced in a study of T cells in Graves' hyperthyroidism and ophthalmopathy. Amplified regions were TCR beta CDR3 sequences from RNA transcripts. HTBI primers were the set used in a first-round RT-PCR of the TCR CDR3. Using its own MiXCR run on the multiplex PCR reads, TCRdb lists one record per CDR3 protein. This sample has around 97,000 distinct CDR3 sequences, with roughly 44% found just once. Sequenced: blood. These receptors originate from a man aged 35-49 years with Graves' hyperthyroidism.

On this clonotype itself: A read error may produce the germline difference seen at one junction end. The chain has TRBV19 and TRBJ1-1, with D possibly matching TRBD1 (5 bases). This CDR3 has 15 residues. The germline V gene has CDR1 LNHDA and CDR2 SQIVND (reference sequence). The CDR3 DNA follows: TGTGCCAGTAGGCGTTCAGGGTCCTCGAACACTAAAGCCTTCTTT. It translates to CASRRSGSSNTKAFF.

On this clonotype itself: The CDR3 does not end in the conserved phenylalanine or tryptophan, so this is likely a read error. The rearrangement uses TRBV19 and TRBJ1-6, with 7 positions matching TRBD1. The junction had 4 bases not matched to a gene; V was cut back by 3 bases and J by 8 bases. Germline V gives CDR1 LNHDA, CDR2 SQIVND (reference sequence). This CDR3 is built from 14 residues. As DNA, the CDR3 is TGTGCCAGTAGTATTGAGACAGGGTATTCACCCCTCCACCTA. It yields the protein CASSIETGYSPLHL.

The CDR3, as DNA: TGTGCCAGTAACGCACAGGCGGCGGAGCTGTTTTTT. Encoded protein: CASNAQAAELFF. This chain connects TRBV19 to TRBJ2-2; tentative D call: TRBD1 (5 bases). The CDR3 loop spans 12 amino acids. Trimming pared 7 bases from V and 10 bases from J, leaving 13 bases between. Germline V gene sequence: CDR1 LNHDA, CDR2 SQIVND (reference sequence). The variable domain in full, with the rest retrieved from reference TRBV19 and TRBJ2-2, is DGGITQSPKYLFRKEGQNVTLSCEQNLNHDAMYWYRQDPGQGLRLIYYSQIVNDFQKGDIAEGYSVSREKKESFPLTVTSAQKNPTAFYLCASNAQAAELFFGEGSRLTVL.

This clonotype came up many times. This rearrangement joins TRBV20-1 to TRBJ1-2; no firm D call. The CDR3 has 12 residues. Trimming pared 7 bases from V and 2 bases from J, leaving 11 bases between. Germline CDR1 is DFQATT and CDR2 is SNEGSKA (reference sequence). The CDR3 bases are TGCAGTGTCAGAGAAGCGAACTATGGCTACACCTTC. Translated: CSVREANYGYTF.

The CDR3 loop reads CASIEGGDTQYF. The CDR3 DNA reads TGTGCCAGCATCGAGGGGGGGGATACGCAGTATTTT. The chain has TRBV2 and TRBJ2-3, with D perhaps matching TRBD2 (7 bases). The CDR3 consists of 12 residues. Germline-derived CDR1 and CDR2 are SNHLY and FYNNEI. The V end lost 7 bases, the J end lost 6 bases, and 11 bases lay between the germline ends.

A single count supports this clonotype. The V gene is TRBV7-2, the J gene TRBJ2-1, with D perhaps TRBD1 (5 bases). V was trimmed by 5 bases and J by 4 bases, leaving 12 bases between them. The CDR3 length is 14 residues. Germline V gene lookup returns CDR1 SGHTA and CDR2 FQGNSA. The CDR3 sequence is CASSLPTAYNEQFF. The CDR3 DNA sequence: TGTGCCAGCAGCCTACCGACAGCTTACAATGAGCAGTTCTTC.

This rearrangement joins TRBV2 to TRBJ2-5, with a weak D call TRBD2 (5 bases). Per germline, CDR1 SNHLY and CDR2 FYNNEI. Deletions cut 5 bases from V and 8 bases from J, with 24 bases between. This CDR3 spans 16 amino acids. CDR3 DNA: TGTGCCAGCAGTACGAACATTGTCTCCGGGGATGAAACCCAGTACTTC. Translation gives CASSTNIVSGDETQYF.

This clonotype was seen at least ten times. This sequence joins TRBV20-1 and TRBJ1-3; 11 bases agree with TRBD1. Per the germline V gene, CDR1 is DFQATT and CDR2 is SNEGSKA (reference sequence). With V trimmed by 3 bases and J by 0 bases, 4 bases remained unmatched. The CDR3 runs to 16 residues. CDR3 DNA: TGCAGTGCTAGTGTCGGGACAGGGGGCTCTGGAAACACCATATATTTT. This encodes CSASVGTGGSGNTIYF.

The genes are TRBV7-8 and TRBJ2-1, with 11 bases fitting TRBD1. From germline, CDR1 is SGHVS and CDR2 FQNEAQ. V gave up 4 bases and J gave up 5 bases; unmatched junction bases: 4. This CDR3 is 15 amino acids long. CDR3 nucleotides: TGTGCCAGCAGCTGGGGGACAGGGGGGAACAATGAGCAGTTCTTC. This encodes CASSWGTGGNNEQFF.

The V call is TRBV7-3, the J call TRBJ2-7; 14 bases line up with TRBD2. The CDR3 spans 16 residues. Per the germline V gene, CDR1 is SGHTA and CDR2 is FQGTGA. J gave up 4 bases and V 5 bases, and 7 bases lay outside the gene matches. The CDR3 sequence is CASSAGTSGSPYEQYF. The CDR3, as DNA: TGTGCCAGCAGCGCGGGGACTAGCGGGAGTCCATACGAGCAGTACTTC.

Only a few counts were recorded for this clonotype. DNA for the CDR3: TGTGCCAGCTCACCGGTGACAGGGTCGGGGACTGAAGCTTTCTTT. It specifies CASSPVTGSGTEAFF. The genes are TRBV18 and TRBJ1-1, with 7 bases matching TRBD1. J gave up 5 bases and V 3 bases, and 9 bases lay outside the gene matches. The CDR3 sequence is 15 residues long. Germline V lookup: CDR1 KGHSH, CDR2 LQKENI.

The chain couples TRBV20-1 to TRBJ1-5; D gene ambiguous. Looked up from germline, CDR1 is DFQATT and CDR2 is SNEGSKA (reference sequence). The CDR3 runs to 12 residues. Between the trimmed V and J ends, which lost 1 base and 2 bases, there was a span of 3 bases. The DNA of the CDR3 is TGCAGTGCTAGAGGAGGCAATCAGCCCCAGCATTTT. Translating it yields CSARGGNQPQHF.

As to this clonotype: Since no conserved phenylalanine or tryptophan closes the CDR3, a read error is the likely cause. CDR3 protein: CASSLGWKEGTKNIQYV. CDR3 nucleotides: TGTGCCAGCAGTTTAGGGTGGAAGGAGGGTACCAAAAACATTCAGTACGTC. The chain employs TRBV12-3 or TRBV12-4 and TRBJ2-4, with D possibly being TRBD2 (6 bases). V lost 1 base, J lost 2 bases, and 15 bases lay in between. The CDR3 loop spans 17 amino acids.